The 14 T cell receptor beta chains below all came from one sample that was sequenced in a study of T cells in Graves' hyperthyroidism and ophthalmopathy. TCR beta CDR3 regions were amplified from RNA transcripts. The primer set for the first-round RT-PCR of the TCR CDR3 was HTBI. TCRdb re-derived calls from the multiplex PCR reads in MiXCR, one entry per CDR3 protein. The repertoire holds under 300,000 distinct CDR3 sequences, with around 25% as singletons. Sequencing was carried out using blood. These receptors originate from a man aged 35-49 years with Graves' hyperthyroidism that later progressed to Graves' ophthalmopathy.

The genes are TRBV9 and TRBJ1-5, with TRBD1 as a possible D gene (6 bases). Trimming took 0 bases from V and 5 from J, leaving 12 bases between them. The CDR3 runs 15 residues. Germline V gene lookup returns CDR1 SGDLS and CDR2 YYNGEE. Written as DNA, the CDR3 is TGTGCCAGCAGCGTAGGGACAGACAATGATCAGCCCCAGCATTTT. It specifies CASSVGTDNDQPQHF.

This clonotype was seen a handful of times. The V and J genes are TRBV20-1 and TRBJ1-5; tentatively, D is TRBD1 (6 bases). The V end was cut by 6 bases, the J end by 4 bases, with 16 bases between. Looked up from germline, CDR1 is DFQATT and CDR2 is SNEGSKA (reference sequence). The CDR3 length is 14 residues. CDR3 DNA: TGCAGTGCGGCAACAGGGACGTCAAATCAGCCCCAGCATTTT. It yields the protein CSAATGTSNQPQHF.

This clonotype was seen many times. The chain joins TRBV27 to TRBJ2-4; tentative D call: TRBD2 (6 bases). Germline V gene lookup returns CDR1 MNHEY and CDR2 SMNVEV (reference sequence). The CDR3 sequence is 16 residues long. V gave up 5 bases and J gave up 4 bases, with 18 bases separating them. Here the CDR3 reads CASSLHNGGDKNIQYF. The CDR3 DNA follows: TGTGCCAGCAGTCTCCATAACGGGGGTGATAAAAACATTCAGTACTTC.

This clonotype was observed at least ten times. V usage is TRBV6-1 and J usage is TRBJ1-1; D call uncertain. The CDR3 contains 14 residues. Germline V gene data show CDR1 as MNHNS and CDR2 as SASEGT. The ends were cut back, 4 bases at V and 5 bases at J, with 14 bases in the middle. Here the CDR3 DNA reads TGTGCCAGCAGTGCGACAAGGGAGTGGACTGAAGCTTTCTTT. Its translation: CASSATREWTEAFF.

The table lists this clonotype with a few counts. V gene TRBV28 combines with J gene TRBJ1-1, with D uncertain. The CDR3 runs to 14 residues. The V gene lost 7 bases and the J gene lost 0 bases, with 12 bases spanning the gap. Germline V gives CDR1 MDHEN, CDR2 SYDVKM. This chain's CDR3 is CASNLGRMNTEAFF. The CDR3, as DNA: TGTGCCAGCAATCTCGGCAGGATGAACACTGAAGCTTTCTTT.

This clonotype was seen repeatedly, ten times or more. The rearrangement joins TRBV12-5 to TRBJ1-2; a possible D gene is TRBD1 (5 bases). V was trimmed by 0 bases and J by 1 base, leaving 18 bases between them. Germline CDR1 is LGHNT and CDR2 is FRNRAP. There are 18 residues in the CDR3. The CDR3 sequence is CASGLVLCRGEFNYGYTF. CDR3 coding DNA: TGTGCTAGTGGTTTGGTACTTTGTAGAGGGGAGTTTAACTATGGCTACACCTTC.

The V gene is TRBV12-3 or TRBV12-4, the J gene TRBJ1-1, with D perhaps matching TRBD1 (6 bases). V lost 5 bases and J lost 4, with 17 bases in between. The CDR3 loop spans 15 amino acids. The CDR3 nucleotides read TGTGCCAGCAGTCCCCCCAGGGGCGACGTCACTGAAGCTTTCTTT. Translating it yields CASSPPRGDVTEAFF.

This clonotype was seen at least ten times. In nucleotides, the CDR3 is TGTGCCAGCAGCCAAGAGATACGGGGGACTGAAGCTTTCTTT. The encoded protein is CASSQEIRGTEAFF. The V and J genes are TRBV4-2 and TRBJ1-1; D is perhaps TRBD1 (5 bases). V lost 0 bases and J 5 bases, leaving 10 bases between the germline ends. Looked up from germline, CDR1 is LGHNA and CDR2 is YNFKEQ. CDR3 length: 14 residues.

The table lists this clonotype with many counts. The chain employs TRBV20-1 and TRBJ2-5; no definite D call. Germline V CDR1 and CDR2: DFQATT, SNEGSKA (reference sequence). V shed 0 bases and J shed 4 bases, with 12 bases lying between them. This CDR3 spans 14 amino acids. CDR3 sequence reads: CSARDWSQLETQYF. The DNA for the CDR3 is TGCAGTGCTAGAGATTGGTCACAGCTAGAGACCCAGTACTTC.

This clonotype has a count of ten or more. The V call is TRBV6-5, the J call TRBJ1-2; the D gene is possibly TRBD1 (6 bases). The germline V and J ends were trimmed by 4 bases and 6 bases, with 15 bases remaining between them. The CDR3 totals 14 residues. Germline V CDR1 and CDR2: MNHEY, SVGAGI. CDR3: CASSLLTGFNGYTF. For the CDR3, the DNA is TGTGCCAGCAGTTTATTAACAGGGTTCAATGGCTACACCTTC.

This chain joins TRBV6-5 and TRBJ2-5, with a possible D match to TRBD1 (5 bases). This CDR3 comprises 16 residues. V gave up 4 bases and J gave up 3 bases, with 18 bases separating them. From germline, CDR1 is MNHEY and CDR2 SVGAGI. The CDR3 region has the DNA TGTGCCAGCAGTTTAACCAGGGTTACCTTTGAAGAGACCCAGTACTTC. It is translated as CASSLTRVTFEETQYF.

At least ten counts were recorded for this clonotype. The V and J genes are TRBV6-1 and TRBJ2-6, with D unresolved. Per the germline V gene, CDR1 is MNHNS and CDR2 is SASEGT. This CDR3 has 15 amino acids. V lost 6 bases, J lost 4 bases, and 13 bases lay in between. The CDR3 DNA reads TGTGCCAGCAGCCCCCTGGGGTCGGGGGCCAACGTCCTGACTTTC. This encodes CASSPLGSGANVLTF.

This clonotype has ten or more counts. The chain couples TRBV6-1 to TRBJ2-2; 13 bases agree with TRBD2. Per germline, CDR1 MNHNS and CDR2 SASEGT. The ends lost 7 bases at V and 4 bases at J; junction bases unmatched: 3. CDR3 length: 15 amino acids. The CDR3 spells CASKLAGGPTGELFF. The CDR3 DNA reads TGTGCCAGCAAACTAGCGGGAGGGCCCACCGGGGAGCTGTTTTTT.

This clonotype was recorded many times. The gene calls are TRBV2 and TRBJ2-5, with TRBD1 matching 10 bases. The CDR3 runs to 13 residues. In germline, CDR1 is SNHLY, CDR2 FYNNEI. The V gene end was trimmed by 9 bases and the J gene end by 5 bases; junction bases not matched to a gene: 6. The CDR3 protein is CASQGDRGETQYF. For the CDR3, the DNA is TGTGCCAGTCAGGGGGACAGGGGTGAGACCCAGTACTTC.